This entry describes one T cell receptor beta chain. Its antigen is unknown. The data originate from a study of shared clonotypes between healthy human individuals. Assay runs were performed at deep level. For unsorted PBMC, approximately 300 ng DNA per replicate equaled approximately 30,000 T cell genomes. Unsorted PBMC DNA was sequenced on ten immunoSEQ deep assay plates. Here immunoSEQ multiplex PCR was the method, and the copy in TCRdb shows in-frame clones only, minus some. The sample records roughly 500,000 clones, less than 85% being singletons. The study, taken as a whole, reports: Blood was the sole source, and tissue repertoires probably differ.

The CDR3 is made up of 16 amino acids. The germline V gene encodes CDR1 SGHAT and CDR2 FQNNGV. The germline V and J ends were trimmed by 4 bases and 1 base, with 16 bases remaining between them. The chain uses TRBV11-2 and TRBJ1-1, with D unclear. What was sequenced was PBMCs. This TCR was sampled from a woman aged 35 to 49 in good health. Some clones in this sample may be carry-over from other donors' samples. The DNA for the CDR3 is TGTGCCAGCAGCTCCCTATTTGGTAGGCGGAACACTGAAGCTTTCTTT. Encoded protein: CASSSLFGRRNTEAFF.